The 5 T cell receptor beta chains listed next were all sequenced from one sample in a study of beta chain features in type 1 diabetes. Isolated RNA was reverse transcribed in full, so expressed TCRB transcripts were sequenced. Sequencing used immunoSEQ multiplex PCR; TCRdb keeps in-frame clones, though not all of them. The sample lists around 150,000 clones; less than 9.5% were seen once. The material sequenced was central memory CD4+ T cells from blood. The receptor set was obtained from a man aged 18 to 30 in good health.

The chain links TRBV5-4 to TRBJ1-1, with TRBD1 as a possible D gene (5 bases). The germline V gene has CDR1 SGHNT and CDR2 YYREEE (reference sequence). Trimming pared 4 bases from V and 8 bases from J, leaving 12 bases between. The CDR3 is 12 amino acids. The CDR3 bases are TGTGCCAGCAGCAGGGGAGGTGCCGAAGCTTTCTTT. It codes for CASSRGGAEAFF.

This chain connects TRBV28 to TRBJ1-2; 9 positions match TRBD1. J lost 5 bases, V lost 10 bases, and 14 bases had no gene match. Germline loops: CDR1 MDHEN, CDR2 SYDVKM. The CDR3 spans 15 residues. CDR3 sequence reads: CATQPPGQGFYGYTF. CDR3 DNA sequence: TGTGCCACCCAACCCCCGGGACAGGGATTTTATGGCTACACCTTC.

The chain combines TRBV18 with TRBJ2-2; 8 bases fit TRBD1. V shed 6 bases, J shed 5 bases, and the junction held 11 bases outside the gene matches. Germline V gives CDR1 KGHSH, CDR2 LQKENI. The length of the CDR3 is 16 residues. The DNA for the CDR3 is TGTGCCAGCTCGCCCGACAGGGGAGTTGGGACCGGGGAGCTGTTTTTT. Translated, it gives CASSPDRGVGTGELFF. The full variable domain, with the rest looked up from reference TRBV18 and TRBJ2-2, is NAGVMQNPRHLVRRRGQEARLRCSPMKGHSHVYWYRQLPEEGLKFMVYLQKENIIDESGMPKERFSAEFPKEGPSILRIQQVVRGDSAAYFCASSPDRGVGTGELFFGEGSRLTVL.

Only a few counts were recorded for this clone. V gene TRBV11-1 combines with J gene TRBJ1-3; D possibly corresponds to TRBD1 (5 bases). This CDR3 has 16 residues. Trimming took 3 bases from V and 4 from J, leaving 16 bases between them. Germline CDR1 SGHAT, CDR2 FQDESV (reference sequence). CDR3 amino acids: CASSFETEVFGNTIYF. CDR3 nucleotide sequence: TGTGCCAGCAGCTTCGAGACAGAGGTTTTCGGAAACACCATATATTTT.

This clone was found a few times. J is TRBJ2-3 and V is TRBV9; the match to TRBD2 covers 8 bases. J was trimmed by 0 bases and V by 4 bases; bases with no gene match: 16. CDR3 size: 19 residues. Germline V gene sequence: CDR1 SGDLS, CDR2 YYNGEE. Here the CDR3 DNA reads TGTGCCAGCAGCTCCCGGGGTAGCGGGGATCGATCTAGCACAGATACGCAGTATTTT. Translating gives CASSSRGSGDRSSTDTQYF.